The clone carrying this T cell receptor beta chain came up once. The data stem from a study of blood T cell repertoires in COVID-19. Method: immunoSEQ multiplex PCR; TCRdb's copy keeps in-frame clones and lacks some. The profile covers about 260,000 clones, with more than 85% appearing a single time and around 5% taken by the ten largest. The CDR3 runs to 17 residues. Germline values: CDR1 ENHRY, CDR2 SYGVKD. Trimming removed 3 bases from V and 6 bases from J, with 23 bases in between. The chain carries TRBV10-3 and TRBJ1-2, with unresolved D. Sequencing was done on a sample of peripheral blood. This sequence originates from a woman aged 60 to 75 with COVID-19, enrolled during active disease. The CDR3 reads CAISEVLGFGSSHGYTF. The DNA of the CDR3 is TGTGCCATCAGTGAAGTCTTGGGCTTTGGATCTTCCCATGGCTACACCTTC.